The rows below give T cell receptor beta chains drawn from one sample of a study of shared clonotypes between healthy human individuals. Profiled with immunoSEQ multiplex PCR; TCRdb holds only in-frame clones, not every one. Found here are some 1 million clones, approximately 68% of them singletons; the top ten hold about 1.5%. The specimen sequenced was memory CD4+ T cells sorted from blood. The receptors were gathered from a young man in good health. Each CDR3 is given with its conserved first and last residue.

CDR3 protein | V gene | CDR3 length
CASRVGDRNEKLFF | TRBV19 | 14
CASSLSGNSYNEQFF | TRBV11-2 | 15
CASSSRQETYNEQFF | TRBV18 | 15
CASSVSSAGTDTQYF | TRBV7-9 | 15
CASSLGQRSYEQYF | TRBV11-2 | 14
CASSPRGGGNSPLHF | TRBV11-2 | 15
CASSLGQTETQYF | TRBV7-8 | 13
CASSFGNTNEKLFF | TRBV5-1 | 14
CASSLAGTASNYGYTF | TRBV11-2 | 16
CASSPGGLGNQPQHF | TRBV19 | 15
CASSGGSGNTIYF | TRBV2 | 13
CASSQLGQGWNQPQHF | TRBV4-1 | 16
CASSQGVPTRTQYF | TRBV4-1 | 14
CASSLSDTTNTEAFF | TRBV28 | 15
CASSPNILLQYF | TRBV27 | 12
CAWERQGPAFF | TRBV30 | 11
CASSLGATGNTEAFF | TRBV5-6 | 15
CASSAVTPGLADSYEQYF | TRBV6-1 | 18
CASSLRALESSGANVLTF | TRBV7-3 | 18
CASSYVGPPQGYTF | TRBV6-6 | 14
CASSLQGSYEQYF | TRBV5-4 | 13
CASSPLGEGGYTF | TRBV18 | 13
CAWSVPRGRSGAPTDTQYF | TRBV30 | 19
CAISDGVSGANVLTF | TRBV10-3 | 15
CASSLGTAYGYTF | TRBV5-1 | 13
CASSPTSGVGTGELFF | TRBV5-4 | 16
CASSLDAGAGELFF | TRBV11-2 | 14
CASSSAKVLGTGELFF | TRBV5-6 | 16
CAWAHRVTSNTGELFF | TRBV30 | 16
CSALRTPNEKLFF | TRBV29-1 | 13
CASSLSTVDTEAFF | TRBV7-9 | 14
CASSPFTDTQYF | TRBV7-2 | 12
CASSLSTNEKLFF | TRBV5-1 | 13
CASSAGTGPNSPLHF | TRBV25-1 | 15
CATSREAHILYGYTF | TRBV15 | 15
CASSGDRSGNTIYF | TRBV18 | 14
CASSSALAGYNEQFF | TRBV11-3 | 15
CASSEVLGTGGNEQFF | TRBV2 | 16
CASSLGQTDTQYF | TRBV5-1 | 13
CASSLGQETQYF | TRBV5-6 | 12
CASSVGANSPLHF | TRBV9 | 13
CASRPERDHAEAFF | TRBV6-5 | 14
CASSVAGTSGGPYSYNEQFF | TRBV9 | 20
CASSPFTGRGTEAFF | TRBV27 | 15